The rows below give T cell receptor beta chains drawn from one sample of a study of blood T cell repertoires in COVID-19. Assay: immunoSEQ multiplex PCR; the TCRdb copy retains only in-frame clones and omits some. The data show under 75,000 clones, 85% to 95% seen once. What was sequenced was peripheral blood. These receptors were taken from a man aged 50-60 years with active COVID-19. The CDR3 runs from the conserved cysteine through the conserved F or W. The D gene is left open where the match is weak. A clone size is listed for some rows: how often the clone was seen (once, few, many), or a class if it is expanded.

CDR3 DNA,CDR3 protein,V gene,clone size,D gene,J gene
TGTGCCAGCAGGCCAAAAGACAGGCTTAATGAAAAACTGTTTTTT,CASRPKDRLNEKLFF,TRBV7-9,.,.,TRBJ1-4
TGTGCCAGCAGGGCACTAGCGGGACCTTACAATGAGCAGTTCTTC,CASRALAGPYNEQFF,TRBV27,once,TRBD2,TRBJ2-1
TGTGCCAGCAGTTCCTTTTTTAGCGGGAAGTACGAGCAGTACTTC,CASSSFFSGKYEQYF,TRBV28,.,TRBD2,TRBJ2-7
TGTGCCAGCAGCCCTACTTCCAGCGGGGGCTCGGAGACCCAGTACTTC,CASSPTSSGGSETQYF,TRBV4-2,.,TRBD2,TRBJ2-5
TGTGCCAGCAGCTTGGGGGGGCGTCAAGAGACCCAGTACTTC,CASSLGGRQETQYF,TRBV5-6,.,.,TRBJ2-5
TGTGCCAGCAGTTACCAGGGTGTTGTCTACGAGCAGTACTTC,CASSYQGVVYEQYF,TRBV6-5,.,.,TRBJ2-7
TGTGCCAGCAGCTCACCGGGACTAGCAGCGTACGAGCAGTACTTC,CASSSPGLAAYEQYF,TRBV11-1,.,TRBD2,TRBJ2-7
TGTGCCAGCAGCGTAGGCCCAGGACAACAAACCTACGAGCAGTACTTC,CASSVGPGQQTYEQYF,TRBV9,.,.,TRBJ2-7
TGTGCCAGCAGTCCGGGTAGGAATCAGCCCCAGCATTTT,CASSPGRNQPQHF,TRBV12-3/TRBV12-4,.,.,TRBJ1-5
TGCGCCAGCAGCTTGGAACAGGAGGATACGCAGTATTTT,CASSLEQEDTQYF,TRBV5-1,.,.,TRBJ2-3
TGTGCCACCAGCAGAGGCCAGCGACAGGCAACTAATGAAAAACTGTTTTTT,CATSRGQRQATNEKLFF,TRBV15,.,.,TRBJ1-4
TGTGCCAGCAGTCAGAGACAGGGGGCAAGGGCTGGGGCCAACGTCCTGACTTTC,CASSQRQGARAGANVLTF,TRBV25-1,.,TRBD1,TRBJ2-6
TGTGCCAGCAGCCAAGATAGGGACATGGGATGGACTGAAGCTTTCTTT,CASSQDRDMGWTEAFF,TRBV4-2,once,.,TRBJ1-1
TGTGCCAGCAGCCCCTACAGGGAAGGCGAGCAGTACTTC,CASSPYREGEQYF,TRBV3-1/TRBV3-2,.,.,TRBJ2-7
TGTGCCAGCAGCACGGGAGTGAACCAGTACTTC,CASSTGVNQYF,TRBV6-5,.,.,TRBJ2-7
TGTGCCAGCAGCTTACCGCCGGGAGGACGAAATGAGCAGTTCTTC,CASSLPPGGRNEQFF,TRBV7-2,.,TRBD2,TRBJ2-1
TGTGCCAGCAGTTACTTGGGACAGGGGTCCAATGAGCAGTTCTTC,CASSYLGQGSNEQFF,TRBV6-5,.,TRBD1,TRBJ2-1
TGTGCCAGCAGTTGGGGGGAGGCTGAAGCTTTCTTT,CASSWGEAEAFF,TRBV28,.,.,TRBJ1-1
TGTGCCAGCAGTGGGAGGGGGCAGGGGGAAGAGACCCAGTACTTC,CASSGRGQGEETQYF,TRBV6-4,.,.,TRBJ2-5
TGTGCCAGCAGAGAGAGACAGGGAGGTCAGCCCCAGCATTTT,CASRERQGGQPQHF,TRBV2,.,TRBD1,TRBJ1-5
TGCGCCAGCAGTTCAGGGGCAGGATGGGGCTACACCTTC,CASSSGAGWGYTF,TRBV5-1,once,.,TRBJ1-2
TGTGCCAGTAGGACGCCCTCGGGTAATGAGCAGTTCTTC,CASRTPSGNEQFF,TRBV19,.,.,TRBJ2-1
TGTGCCAGCAGTTCTTTAGCGGGGGGAAGCAATGAGCAGTTCTTC,CASSSLAGGSNEQFF,TRBV6-5,once,TRBD2,TRBJ2-1
TGTGCCAGCAGTTTCTATCGGGGAAACCACTATGGCTACACCTTC,CASSFYRGNHYGYTF,TRBV27,.,.,TRBJ1-2
TGTGCCAGCAGTTTCTCACAGGGGGCAAATTGGAATCAGCCCCAGCATTTT,CASSFSQGANWNQPQHF,TRBV28,.,TRBD1,TRBJ1-5
TGTGCCAGCAGCCTCCACCCGGCTAACTATGGCTACACCTTC,CASSLHPANYGYTF,TRBV28,.,.,TRBJ1-2
TGTGCCAGCAGCACCCCGGGGACAGATACGCAGTATTTT,CASSTPGTDTQYF,TRBV5-4,.,.,TRBJ2-3
TGTGCCAGTACCCGCTCCATGGGGGGGGCCCTCCTGGAGCAGTTCTTC,CASTRSMGGALLEQFF,TRBV19,.,.,TRBJ2-1
TGTGCCAGCAGTGTCGAACAAACGGGGACCCAGTACTTC,CASSVEQTGTQYF,TRBV2,.,.,TRBJ2-5
TGTGCCAGCAGCTTATTAACGGGGGGGTTTGTGAGGCAGTACTTC,CASSLLTGGFVRQYF,TRBV7-2,.,TRBD2,TRBJ2-5
TGTGCCAGCAGGATTGGGACAGGGGGTACGTACGAGCAGTACTTC,CASRIGTGGTYEQYF,TRBV27,.,TRBD1,TRBJ2-7
TGTGCCAGCAGCTGGGACAGGGGGGGATACAATGAGCAGTTCTTC,CASSWDRGGYNEQFF,TRBV7-9,.,TRBD1,TRBJ2-1
TGCAGCGTGGCTCAGGGGGCGATGAATCAGCCCCAGCATTTT,CSVAQGAMNQPQHF,TRBV29-1,.,TRBD1,TRBJ1-5
TGTGCCTGGAGTGTACAAAGGACACCTTATAGCAATCAGCCCCAGCATTTT,CAWSVQRTPYSNQPQHF,TRBV30,.,.,TRBJ1-5
TGTGCCAGCAGTTTAACTTCACCGTCAGATACGCAGTATTTT,CASSLTSPSDTQYF,TRBV27,.,.,TRBJ2-3
TGTGCCAGCAGCTTATGGCAGGGGGCTATGAACACTGAAGCTTTCTTT,CASSLWQGAMNTEAFF,TRBV7-9,.,TRBD1,TRBJ1-1
TGTGCCAGCAGCGTAGGCTACGGGAAGGACGAAAACATTCAGTACTTC,CASSVGYGKDENIQYF,TRBV9,.,.,TRBJ2-4
TGTGCCAGCAGTTTCGTCGGGACAGGGGGCGCCGGGGAGCTGTTTTTT,CASSFVGTGGAGELFF,TRBV27,.,TRBD1,TRBJ2-2
TGTGCCAGCAGTTTATTCGGGACAGGGGGCCATGAGCAGTTCTTC,CASSLFGTGGHEQFF,TRBV28,.,TRBD1,TRBJ2-1
TGTGCCAGCAGGCCGGACAGGTCTATGGGGAAACTGTTTTTT,CASRPDRSMGKLFF,TRBV6-5,.,TRBD1,TRBJ1-4
TGTGCCAGCAGCCAAGATGGGACATACAATCAGCCCCAGCATTTT,CASSQDGTYNQPQHF,TRBV4-2,.,.,TRBJ1-5
TGTGCCAGCAGCTTGAAGGGGACAGGGTTGGAGACCCAGTACTTC,CASSLKGTGLETQYF,TRBV5-4,.,TRBD1,TRBJ2-5
TGCGCCAGCTCCCCTCTCGAGCGGGGGTCCCCTCGGGGCACAGATACGCAGTATTTT,CASSPLERGSPRGTDTQYF,TRBV5-1,.,TRBD2,TRBJ2-3
TGTGCCACCAGCGGGCATTTGGATACGCAGTATTTT,CATSGHLDTQYF,TRBV15,.,.,TRBJ2-3